The 20 T cell receptor beta chains in this list originate from one sample, sequenced in a study of cytomegalovirus exposure and HLA in healthy donors. Amplification used 60 Vbeta primers and 13 Jbeta primers. Clones were read by immunoSEQ multiplex PCR, and TCRdb kept only the in-frame ones, dropping some. This repertoire shows about 160,000 clones, about four fifths found once; its top ten account for around 9.1%. The specimen sequenced was PBMCs. These receptors all come from a male donor in good health and CMV-seropositive.

The chain has TRBV11-2 and TRBJ2-1; TRBD2 aligns across 8 bases. This CDR3 is 13 amino acids long. V gave up 6 bases and J gave up 9 bases; unmatched junction bases: 7. Per germline, CDR1 SGHAT and CDR2 FQNNGV. The CDR3 coding sequence is TGTGCCAGCAGACGGGAGGGCCTGTCTGAGCAGTTCTTC. This codes for CASRREGLSEQFF.

V usage is TRBV7-6 and J usage is TRBJ2-2, with 9 bases matching TRBD2. The CDR3 contains 18 residues. Trimming removed 2 bases from V and 2 bases from J; junction bases left unmatched: 9. Germline loops: CDR1 SGHVS, CDR2 FNYEAQ. The DNA of the CDR3 is TGTGCCAGCAGCTTAATCGCTAGCGGGAATAAAAACACCGGGGAGCTGTTTTTT. Translated, it gives CASSLIASGNKNTGELFF.

The chain has TRBV19 and TRBJ1-4; 7 nucleotides line up with TRBD1. Germline V lookup: CDR1 LNHDA, CDR2 SQIVND (reference sequence). The CDR3 is made up of 15 amino acids. V lost 6 bases, J lost 5 bases, and 9 bases stayed unmatched. In DNA, the CDR3 is TGTGCCAGTAGGTCCCGGACAGGATCAAATGAAAAACTGTTTTTT. This codes for CASRSRTGSNEKLFF.

The chain has TRBV6-5 and TRBJ2-2; 8 bases are a match to TRBD2. The CDR3 is 16 residues long. From germline, CDR1 is MNHEY and CDR2 SVGAGI. The trim removed 2 bases at V and 5 bases at J, leaving 7 bases unmatched. The CDR3 region has the DNA TGTGCCAGCAGTTACGGGCGGGGGGCAATAACCGGGGAGCTGTTTTTT. It translates to CASSYGRGAITGELFF.

This chain connects TRBV6-5 to TRBJ2-1, with TRBD2 as a possible D gene (5 bases). The CDR3 consists of 13 residues. Trimming took 1 base from V and 6 from J, leaving 7 bases between them. CDR1 is MNHEY and CDR2 is SVGAGI in the germline V gene. This CDR3 is CASSYLAGNEQFF. The CDR3 DNA reads as TGTGCCAGCAGTTACTTGGCGGGCAATGAGCAGTTCTTC.

This clone was detected a few times. V gene TRBV12-5 combines with J gene TRBJ2-3; 13 nucleotides match TRBD2. V was clipped by 6 bases and J by 4 bases; unmatched bases: 4. CDR3 length: 15 amino acids. Germline V gene data show CDR1 as LGHNT and CDR2 as FRNRAP. CDR3 loop: CASGLGLAGSDTQYF. Here the CDR3 DNA reads TGTGCTAGTGGGCTGGGACTAGCGGGATCAGATACGCAGTATTTT.

This rearrangement joins TRBV6-5 to TRBJ1-5, with D possibly matching TRBD1 (6 bases). The germline V gene has CDR1 MNHEY and CDR2 SVGAGI. CDR3 length: 13 residues. V shed 6 bases and J shed 5 bases, with 11 bases lying between them. For the CDR3, the DNA is TGTGCCAGCAGGGACAGTGGTCATCAGCCCCAGCATTTT. It codes for CASRDSGHQPQHF.

This rearrangement joins TRBV7-6 to TRBJ2-3, with TRBD2 identical over 8 bases. J was trimmed by 4 bases and V by 3 bases; bases with no gene match: 6. Germline values: CDR1 SGHVS, CDR2 FNYEAQ. CDR3 size: 15 residues. CDR3 in amino acids: CASSFTSGRADTQYF. Here the CDR3 DNA reads TGTGCCAGCAGCTTTACTAGCGGCAGGGCAGATACGCAGTATTTT.

This chain links TRBV28 with TRBJ2-5; 11 bases are shared with TRBD2. The germline V gene has CDR1 MDHEN and CDR2 SYDVKM. The CDR3 runs 14 residues. After removal of 6 bases from V and 2 bases from J, the junction contained 2 bases not matched to a gene. CDR3 DNA sequence: TGTGCCAGCAGCATAGCGGGAGGGCAAGAGACCCAGTACTTC. This codes for CASSIAGGQETQYF. Drawing the rest from reference TRBV28 and TRBJ2-5, the complete variable domain is DVKVTQSSRYLVKRTGEKVFLECVQDMDHENMFWYRQDPGLGLRLIYFSYDVKMKEKGDIPEGYSVSREKKERFSLILESASTNQTSMYLCASSIAGGQETQYFGPGTRLLVL.

The chain couples TRBV5-4 to TRBJ2-2; TRBD2 is a possible D gene (6 bases). Trimming stripped 2 bases from V and 5 bases from J, with 13 bases between. The germline CDR1 and CDR2 sequences are SGHNT and YYREEE (reference sequence). CDR3 length: 15 residues. CDR3 sequence reads: CASSFGGSRTGELFF. The CDR3 DNA reads TGTGCCAGCAGCTTCGGAGGGAGTAGGACCGGGGAGCTGTTTTTT.

V usage is TRBV4-1 and J usage is TRBJ1-1; D remains ambiguous. V lost 4 bases to trimming and J lost 0 bases, with 24 bases between them. CDR3 length equals 19 residues. CDR1 is MGHRA and CDR2 is YSYEKL in the germline V gene. CDR3 bases: TGCGCCAGCAGCCGAGGCTTTGCCCTAGGCCTTTCCCTGAACACTGAAGCTTTCTTT. It encodes CASSRGFALGLSLNTEAFF.

This clone was counted once. The chain carries TRBV19 and TRBJ2-5, with D perhaps matching TRBD1 (6 bases). Germline loops: CDR1 LNHDA, CDR2 SQIVND (reference sequence). There are 14 residues in the CDR3. Trimming removed 4 bases from V and 4 bases from J, with 13 bases in between. CDR3 coding DNA: TGTGCCAGTAGTAGAGGACAGAAAGGAGAGACCCAGTACTTC. This translates into CASSRGQKGETQYF. Supplemented by reference TRBV19 and TRBJ2-5, the full variable domain reads DGGITQSPKYLFRKEGQNVTLSCEQNLNHDAMYWYRQDPGQGLRLIYYSQIVNDFQKGDIAEGYSVSREKKESFPLTVTSAQKNPTAFYLCASSRGQKGETQYFGPGTRLLVL.

The chain recombines TRBV4-3 with TRBJ2-7, with a weak D call TRBD1 (6 bases). The CDR3 loop spans 16 amino acids. The germline V and J ends were trimmed by 0 bases and 4 bases, with 16 bases remaining between them. In germline, CDR1 is LGHNA, CDR2 YSLEER. This chain's CDR3 is CASSQDWGQTPYEQYF. Written as DNA, the CDR3 is TGCGCCAGCAGCCAAGATTGGGGACAAACTCCTTACGAGCAGTACTTC.

The chain carries TRBV9 and TRBJ2-7, with 9 bases matching TRBD2. The CDR3 sequence is 14 residues long. V gave up 0 bases and J gave up 6 bases; unmatched junction bases: 4. Per the germline V gene, CDR1 is SGDLS and CDR2 is YYNGEE. As DNA, the CDR3 is TGTGCCAGCAGCGTAGGAGCGGGAGGCTCCGAGCAGTACTTC. This sequence encodes CASSVGAGGSEQYF. The full variable domain, its missing parts supplied by reference TRBV9 and TRBJ2-7, is DSGVTQTPKHLITATGQRVTLRCSPRSGDLSVYWYQQSLDQGLQFLIQYYNGEERAKGNILERFSAQQFPDLHSELNLSSLELGDSALYFCASSVGAGGSEQYFGPGTRLTVT.

CDR3 region: CASSLGQGDEKLFF. The CDR3 DNA reads as TGTGCCAGCAGCTTAGGTCAGGGGGATGAAAAACTGTTTTTT. The chain combines TRBV11-2 with TRBJ1-4; 7 bases fit TRBD1. Looked up from germline, CDR1 is SGHAT and CDR2 is FQNNGV. There are 14 residues in the CDR3. V was clipped by 1 base and J by 6 bases; unmatched bases: 2.

This chain links TRBV7-9 with TRBJ1-2, with D maybe TRBD1 (6 bases). The length of the CDR3 is 12 residues. CDR1 is SEHNR and CDR2 is FQNEAQ in the germline V gene (reference sequence). The V gene lost 4 bases and the J gene lost 5 bases, with 8 bases spanning the gap. The CDR3 region is CASSSGEYGYTF. The DNA for the CDR3 is TGTGCCAGCAGCTCAGGGGAGTATGGCTACACCTTC.

The rearrangement joins TRBV5-4 to TRBJ2-1; 13 nucleotides agree with TRBD2. Trimming removed 4 bases from V and 6 bases from J; junction bases left unmatched: 4. The CDR3 totals 15 residues. Germline CDR1 reads SGHNT; CDR2 reads YYREEE (reference sequence). CDR3 sequence (DNA): TGTGCCAGCAGCGTACGGACTAGCGGGGGCAATGAGCAGTTCTTC. As protein: CASSVRTSGGNEQFF.

The CDR3 DNA reads as TGTGCCAGCAGCGGGCGGGGATCCTACAATGAGCAGTTCTTC. Translating gives CASSGRGSYNEQFF. The chain joins TRBV11-3 to TRBJ2-1, with D maybe TRBD2 (6 bases). Germline V gives CDR1 SGHNT, CDR2 YENEEA. V lost 5 bases and J lost 1, with 9 bases in between. CDR3 length: 14 amino acids.

This CDR3 is CASSFYFGFSTGELFF. For the CDR3, the DNA is TGTGCCAGCAGTTTTTACTTTGGTTTCTCAACCGGGGAGCTGTTTTTT. V gene TRBV6-5 combines with J gene TRBJ2-2; D unclear. V gave up 4 bases and J gave up 5 bases, with 17 bases separating them. The V gene's germline CDR1 is MNHEY and CDR2 SVGAGI. This CDR3 comprises 16 residues.

The J gene is TRBJ2-2, the V gene TRBV4-1, with TRBD1 as a possible D gene (5 bases). CDR1 and CDR2 (germline): MGHRA, YSYEKL. Trimming stripped 0 bases from V and 6 bases from J, with 11 bases between. The CDR3 loop spans 15 amino acids. CDR3 region: CASSQERQLPGELFF. The CDR3 nucleotides are TGCGCCAGCAGCCAAGAGCGACAGTTGCCCGGGGAGCTGTTTTTT.